This entry features one T cell receptor beta chain sequence. Its antigen remains unidentified. These data come from a study of OX40 agonist ivuxolimab in advanced cancers. Study context: Every patient in dose escalation had hepatocellular carcinoma, melanoma, renal cell or head and neck cancer. Of the participants, approximately 38% had some prior anti-PD-1, anti-PD-L1 or anti-CTLA-4 therapy, which was allowed.

The CDR3 has 15 residues. The germline V gene has CDR1 SEHNR and CDR2 FQNEAQ (reference sequence). The ends lost 3 bases at V and 9 bases at J; junction bases unmatched: 11. Study findings and constraints: Among the least clonally expanded were partial responders at 0.1-3.0 mg/kg. The antigen specificity of the peripheral T cells (those that were expanded) was not determined.

The protocol was immunoSEQ multiplex PCR, while the TCRdb copy is restricted to in-frame clones and leaves out a portion. This table holds about 80,000 clones, almost 85% found once. The TCR originated in an adult with an advanced solid tumor such as melanoma, head and neck, liver or kidney cancer. V is TRBV7-9 and J is TRBJ2-1; 7 bases agree with TRBD2. Specimen: CD4+ or CD8+ T cells sorted from blood, collected in a trial of the OX40 agonist ivuxolimab. The CDR3 sequence is CASSFSRERLGEQFF. The CDR3 nucleotides are TGTGCCAGCAGCTTCTCGCGGGAGCGTCTAGGTGAGCAGTTCTTC.